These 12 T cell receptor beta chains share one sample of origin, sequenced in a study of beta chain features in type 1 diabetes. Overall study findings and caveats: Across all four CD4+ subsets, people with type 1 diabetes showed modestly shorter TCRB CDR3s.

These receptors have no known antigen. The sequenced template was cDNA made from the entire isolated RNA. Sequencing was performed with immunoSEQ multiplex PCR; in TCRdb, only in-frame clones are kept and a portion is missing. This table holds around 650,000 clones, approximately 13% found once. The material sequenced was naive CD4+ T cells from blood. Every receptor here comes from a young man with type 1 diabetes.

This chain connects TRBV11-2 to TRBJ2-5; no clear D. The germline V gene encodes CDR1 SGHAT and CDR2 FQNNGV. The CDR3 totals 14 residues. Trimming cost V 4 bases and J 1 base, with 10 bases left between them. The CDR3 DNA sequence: TGTGCCAGCAGCTCCGGTAGTGCCCAAGAGACCCAGTACTTC. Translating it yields CASSSGSAQETQYF.

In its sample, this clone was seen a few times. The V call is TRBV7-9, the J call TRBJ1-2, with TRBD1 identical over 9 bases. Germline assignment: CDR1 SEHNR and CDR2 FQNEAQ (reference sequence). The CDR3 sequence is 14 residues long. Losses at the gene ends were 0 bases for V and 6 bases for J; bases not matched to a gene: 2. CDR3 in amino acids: CASSLAGQGNGYTF. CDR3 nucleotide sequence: TGTGCCAGCAGCTTAGCGGGACAGGGAAATGGCTACACCTTC. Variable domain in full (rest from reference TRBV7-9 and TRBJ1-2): DTGVSQNPRHKITKRGQNVTFRCDPISEHNRLYWYRQTLGQGPEFLTYFQNEAQLEKSRLLSDRFSAERPKGSFSTLEIQRTEQGDSAMYLCASSLAGQGNGYTFGSGTRLTVV.

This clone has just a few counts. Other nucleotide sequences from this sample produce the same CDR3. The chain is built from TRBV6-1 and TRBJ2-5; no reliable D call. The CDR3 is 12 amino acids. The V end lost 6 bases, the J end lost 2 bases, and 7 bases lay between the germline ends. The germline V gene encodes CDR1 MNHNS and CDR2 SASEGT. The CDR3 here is CASRAGQETQYF. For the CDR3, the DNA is TGTGCCAGCAGGGCAGGACAAGAGACCCAGTACTTC.

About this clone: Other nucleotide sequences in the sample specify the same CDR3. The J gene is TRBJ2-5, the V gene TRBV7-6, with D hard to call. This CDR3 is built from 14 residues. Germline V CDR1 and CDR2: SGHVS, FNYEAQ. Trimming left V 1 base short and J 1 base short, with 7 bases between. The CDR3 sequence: CASSLGGSQETQYF. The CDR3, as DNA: TGTGCCAGCAGCTTAGGGGGTTCCCAAGAGACCCAGTACTTC. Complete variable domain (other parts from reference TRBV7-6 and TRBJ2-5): GAGVSQSPRYKVTKRGQDVALRCDPISGHVSLYWYRQALGQGPEFLTYFNYEAQQDKSGLPNDRFSAERPEGSISTLTIQRTEQRDSAMYRCASSLGGSQETQYFGPGTRLLVL.

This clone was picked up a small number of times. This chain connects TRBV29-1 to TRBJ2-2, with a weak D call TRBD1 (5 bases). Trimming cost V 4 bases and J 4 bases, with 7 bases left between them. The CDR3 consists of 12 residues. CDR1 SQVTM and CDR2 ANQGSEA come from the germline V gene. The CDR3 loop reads CSVAQGTGELFF. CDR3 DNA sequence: TGCAGCGTTGCCCAGGGCACCGGGGAGCTGTTTTTT.

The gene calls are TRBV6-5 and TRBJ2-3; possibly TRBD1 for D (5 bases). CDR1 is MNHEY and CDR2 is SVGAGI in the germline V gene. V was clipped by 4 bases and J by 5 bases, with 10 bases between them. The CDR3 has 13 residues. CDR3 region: CASSSTQGDTQYF. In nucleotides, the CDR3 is TGTGCCAGCAGTTCAACCCAGGGAGATACGCAGTATTTT.

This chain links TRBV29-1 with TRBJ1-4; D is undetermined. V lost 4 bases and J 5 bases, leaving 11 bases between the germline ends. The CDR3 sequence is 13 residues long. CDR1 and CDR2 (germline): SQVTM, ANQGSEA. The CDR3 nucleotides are TGCAGCGTTGCCAATGGCCCGAATGAAAAACTGTTTTTT. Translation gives CSVANGPNEKLFF.

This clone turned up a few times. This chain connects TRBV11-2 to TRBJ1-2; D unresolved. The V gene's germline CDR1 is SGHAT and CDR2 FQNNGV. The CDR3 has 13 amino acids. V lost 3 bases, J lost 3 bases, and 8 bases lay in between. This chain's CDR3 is CASSFNDDYGYTF. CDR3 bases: TGTGCCAGCAGCTTTAATGACGACTATGGCTACACCTTC.

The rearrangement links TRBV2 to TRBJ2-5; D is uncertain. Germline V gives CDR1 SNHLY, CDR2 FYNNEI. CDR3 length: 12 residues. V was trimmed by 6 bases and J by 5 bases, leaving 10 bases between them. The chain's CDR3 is CASSRAAETQYF. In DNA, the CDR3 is TGTGCCAGCAGCCGGGCGGCGGAGACCCAGTACTTC.

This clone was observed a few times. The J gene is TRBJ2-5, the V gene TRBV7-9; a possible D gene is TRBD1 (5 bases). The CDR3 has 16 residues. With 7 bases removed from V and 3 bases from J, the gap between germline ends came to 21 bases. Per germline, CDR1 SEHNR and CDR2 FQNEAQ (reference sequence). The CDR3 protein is CASIPVDQGSKETQYF. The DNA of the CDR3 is TGTGCCAGCATCCCAGTGGACCAGGGATCGAAAGAGACCCAGTACTTC.

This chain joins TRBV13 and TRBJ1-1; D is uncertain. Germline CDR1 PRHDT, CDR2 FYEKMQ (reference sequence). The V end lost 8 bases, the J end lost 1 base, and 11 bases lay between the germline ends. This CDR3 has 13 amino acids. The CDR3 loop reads CASGPLKNTEAFF. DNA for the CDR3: TGTGCCAGCGGACCCCTGAAGAACACTGAAGCTTTCTTT.

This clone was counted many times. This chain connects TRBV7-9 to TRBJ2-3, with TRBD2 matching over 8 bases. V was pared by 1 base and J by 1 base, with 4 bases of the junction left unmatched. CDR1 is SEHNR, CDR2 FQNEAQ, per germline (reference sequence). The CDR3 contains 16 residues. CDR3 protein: CASSLGAGAGTDTQYF. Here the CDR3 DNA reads TGTGCCAGCAGCTTAGGAGCGGGGGCCGGCACAGATACGCAGTATTTT. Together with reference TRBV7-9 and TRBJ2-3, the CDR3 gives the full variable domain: DTGVSQNPRHKITKRGQNVTFRCDPISEHNRLYWYRQTLGQGPEFLTYFQNEAQLEKSRLLSDRFSAERPKGSFSTLEIQRTEQGDSAMYLCASSLGAGAGTDTQYFGPGTRLTVL.